This entry describes one TCR beta chain. What it binds is not known. The record originates from a study of siplizumab effects on memory and regulatory T cells. Findings of the study overall: Alloreactive sequences tracing back to unstimulated CD4+ memory cells fell significantly with siplizumab. The authors could not assign a naive or memory phenotype to roughly 75-97% of proliferating CD4+ or CD8+ clones. A minor share of alloreactive clones matched unstimulated subsets.

Per sample, some 90,000 TCR templates were assayed. The repertoire was sequenced with immunoSEQ multiplex PCR; TCRdb's copy has only in-frame clones and lacks some. The data contain 85,000 to 130,000 clones, about 90% of them singletons. The germline V gene has CDR1 LGHNA and CDR2 YNFKEQ. The CDR3 loop spans 13 amino acids. Trimming pared 4 bases from V and 2 bases from J, leaving 3 bases between. The sample comprised Tregs sorted from blood. This chain uses TRBV4-2 with TRBJ2-6; no firm D call. The receptor was derived from a human donor in good health. CDR3 in DNA: TGTGCCAGCAGCCTGACTGGGGCCAACGTCCTGACTTTC. It codes for CASSLTGANVLTF.